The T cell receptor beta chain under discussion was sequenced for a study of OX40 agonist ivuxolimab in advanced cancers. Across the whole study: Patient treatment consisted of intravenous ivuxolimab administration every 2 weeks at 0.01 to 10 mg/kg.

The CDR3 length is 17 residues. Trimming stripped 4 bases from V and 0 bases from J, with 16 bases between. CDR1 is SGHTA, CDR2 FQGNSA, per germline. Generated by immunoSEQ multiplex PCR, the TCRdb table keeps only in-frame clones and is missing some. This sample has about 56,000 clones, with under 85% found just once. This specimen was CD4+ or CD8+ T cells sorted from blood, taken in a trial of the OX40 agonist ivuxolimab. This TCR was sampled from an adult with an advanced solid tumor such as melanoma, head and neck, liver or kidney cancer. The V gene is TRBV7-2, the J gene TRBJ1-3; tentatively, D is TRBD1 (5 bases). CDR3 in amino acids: CASSSDRDRSSGNTIYF. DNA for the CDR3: TGTGCCAGCAGCTCCGACCGGGACCGGAGCTCTGGAAACACCATATATTTT.